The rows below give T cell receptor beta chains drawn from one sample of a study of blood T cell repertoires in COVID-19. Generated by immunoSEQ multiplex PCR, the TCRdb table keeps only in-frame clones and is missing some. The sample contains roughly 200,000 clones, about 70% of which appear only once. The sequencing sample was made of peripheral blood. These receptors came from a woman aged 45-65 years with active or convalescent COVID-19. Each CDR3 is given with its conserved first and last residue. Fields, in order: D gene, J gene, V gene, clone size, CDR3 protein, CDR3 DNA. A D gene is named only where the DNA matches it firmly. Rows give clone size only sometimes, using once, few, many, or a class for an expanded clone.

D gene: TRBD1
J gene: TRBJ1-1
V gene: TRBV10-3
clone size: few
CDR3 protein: CAISEGQGNTEAFF
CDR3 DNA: TGTGCCATCAGTGAGGGACAGGGGAACACTGAAGCTTTCTTT

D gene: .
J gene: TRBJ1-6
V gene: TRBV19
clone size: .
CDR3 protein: CASSQTVYNSPLHF
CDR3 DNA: TGTGCCAGTAGTCAAACAGTCTATAATTCACCCCTCCACTTT

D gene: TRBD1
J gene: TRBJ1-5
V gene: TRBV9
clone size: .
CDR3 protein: CASSVDQGAGEPQHF
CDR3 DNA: TGTGCCAGCAGCGTAGATCAGGGGGCCGGAGAGCCCCAGCATTTT

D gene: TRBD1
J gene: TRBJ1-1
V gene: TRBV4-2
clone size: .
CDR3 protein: CASSQPGTGNTEAFF
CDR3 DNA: TGTGCCAGCAGCCAACCCGGGACAGGGAACACTGAAGCTTTCTTT

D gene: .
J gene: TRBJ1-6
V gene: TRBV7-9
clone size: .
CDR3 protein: CASSVGTLNTLHF
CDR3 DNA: TGTGCCAGCAGCGTTGGGACACTCAATACCCTCCACTTT

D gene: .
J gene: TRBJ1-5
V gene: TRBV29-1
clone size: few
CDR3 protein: CSVEVGAGIRTPYSNQPQHF
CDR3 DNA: TGCAGCGTTGAAGTTGGGGCCGGAATACGAACCCCATATAGCAATCAGCCCCAGCATTTT

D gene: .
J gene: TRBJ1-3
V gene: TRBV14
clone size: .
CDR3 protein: CASSGQEKGRNTIYF
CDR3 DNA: TGTGCCAGCAGCGGACAAGAGAAAGGGAGAAACACCATATATTTT

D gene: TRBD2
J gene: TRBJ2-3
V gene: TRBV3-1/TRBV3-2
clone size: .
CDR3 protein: CASSHLTSGRVGPDTQYF
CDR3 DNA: TGTGCCAGCAGCCACTTGACTAGCGGGAGGGTCGGCCCAGATACGCAGTATTTT

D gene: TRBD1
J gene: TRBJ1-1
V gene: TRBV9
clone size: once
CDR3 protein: CASSARRGQAFF
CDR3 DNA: TGTGCCAGCAGCGCCCGGAGGGGGCAAGCTTTCTTT

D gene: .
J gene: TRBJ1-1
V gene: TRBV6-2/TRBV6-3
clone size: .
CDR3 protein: CASSYSRVSPEAFF
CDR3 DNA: TGTGCCAGCAGTTACTCGAGGGTTTCCCCTGAAGCTTTCTTT

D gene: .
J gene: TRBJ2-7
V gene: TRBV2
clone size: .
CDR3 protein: CASSVATYEQYF
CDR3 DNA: TGTGCCAGCAGTGTGGCCACCTACGAGCAGTACTTC

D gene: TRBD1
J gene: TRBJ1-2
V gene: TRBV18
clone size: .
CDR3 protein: CASSPLDRGLNGYTF
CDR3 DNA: TGTGCCAGCTCACCACTGGACAGGGGTCTAAATGGCTACACCTTC

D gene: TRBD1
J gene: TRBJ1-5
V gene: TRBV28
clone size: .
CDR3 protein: CAGRQGDSDQPQHF
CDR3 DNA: TGTGCCGGAAGACAGGGGGATTCGGATCAGCCCCAGCATTTT

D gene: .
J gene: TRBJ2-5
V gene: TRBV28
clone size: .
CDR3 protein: CASDSRRLGDGQETQYF
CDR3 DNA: TGTGCCAGCGACAGCCGGCGACTAGGAGACGGGCAAGAGACCCAGTACTTC

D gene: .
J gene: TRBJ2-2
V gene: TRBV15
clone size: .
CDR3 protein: CATSRETAANTGELFF
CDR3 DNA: TGTGCCACCAGCAGAGAGACAGCCGCGAACACCGGGGAGCTGTTTTTT

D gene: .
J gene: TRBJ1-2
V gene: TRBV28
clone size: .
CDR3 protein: CASSLGGEYGYTF
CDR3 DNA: TGTGCCAGCAGTTTGGGGGGTGAATATGGCTACACCTTC